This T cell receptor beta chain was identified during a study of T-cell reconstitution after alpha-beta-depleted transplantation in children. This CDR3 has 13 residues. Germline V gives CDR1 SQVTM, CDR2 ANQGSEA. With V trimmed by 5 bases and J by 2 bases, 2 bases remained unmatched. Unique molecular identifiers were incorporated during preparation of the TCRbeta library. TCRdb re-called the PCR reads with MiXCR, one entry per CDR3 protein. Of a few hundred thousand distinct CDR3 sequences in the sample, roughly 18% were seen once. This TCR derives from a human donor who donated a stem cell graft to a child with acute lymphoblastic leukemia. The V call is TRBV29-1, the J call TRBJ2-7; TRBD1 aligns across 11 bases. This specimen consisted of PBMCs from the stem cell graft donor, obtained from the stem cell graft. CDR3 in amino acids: CSVRTGGTYEQYF. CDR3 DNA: TGCAGCGTTAGGACAGGGGGCACCTACGAGCAGTACTTC.